The 27 T cell receptor beta chains below were found in one sample sequenced in a study of blood T cell repertoires in COVID-19. The table came from immunoSEQ multiplex PCR; TCRdb's copy has only in-frame clones and leaves some out. This sample carries approximately 22,000 clones, 75% to 90% of them seen once, and the ten largest clones take roughly 22%. The specimen was peripheral blood. These receptors were taken from a man at least 80 years old with active or convalescent COVID-19.

The chain couples TRBV2 to TRBJ1-2; D not certain. Looked up from germline, CDR1 is SNHLY and CDR2 is FYNNEI. V was shortened by 6 bases and J by 3 bases, with 8 bases between the two germline ends. The CDR3 is made up of 12 amino acids. The CDR3 sequence: CASRSDYYGYTF. Written as DNA, the CDR3 is TGTGCCAGCAGATCTGACTACTATGGCTACACCTTC. Together with reference TRBV2 and TRBJ1-2, the CDR3 gives the full variable domain: EPEVTQTPSHQVTQMGQEVILRCVPISNHLYFYWYRQILGQKVEFLVSFYNNEISEKSEIFDDQFSVERPDGSNFTLKIRSTKLEDSAMYFCASRSDYYGYTFGSGTRLTVV.

The gene calls are TRBV19 and TRBJ2-1, with 9 bases identical to TRBD1. Germline-derived CDR1 and CDR2 are LNHDA and SQIVND (reference sequence). The CDR3 extends over 15 amino acids. V was clipped by 5 bases and J by 2 bases; unmatched bases: 4. The CDR3 sequence: CASSHRDRAYNEQFF. CDR3 nucleotide sequence: TGTGCCAGTAGTCACCGGGACAGGGCCTACAATGAGCAGTTCTTC.

The J gene is TRBJ2-5, the V gene TRBV19; 8 nucleotides match TRBD1. The CDR3 has 14 amino acids. CDR1 and CDR2 (germline): LNHDA, SQIVND (reference sequence). Losses at the gene ends were 7 bases for V and 2 bases for J; bases not matched to a gene: 6. CDR3 protein: CASTRGQDQETQYF. The CDR3 DNA reads as TGTGCCAGTACGAGGGGACAGGATCAAGAGACCCAGTACTTC.

This chain joins TRBV19 and TRBJ2-3; the match to TRBD1 covers 9 bases. This CDR3 has 15 residues. CDR1 and CDR2 from the germline V gene are LNHDA and SQIVND (reference sequence). The ends lost 7 bases at V and 4 bases at J; junction bases unmatched: 9. The CDR3 loop is CASTGGQGGADTQYF. The CDR3 DNA sequence: TGTGCCAGTACCGGGGGACAGGGTGGAGCAGATACGCAGTATTTT.

The rearrangement uses TRBV5-1 and TRBJ2-3; 10 nucleotides line up with TRBD2. This CDR3 has 16 residues. Germline V gene lookup returns CDR1 SGHRS and CDR2 YFSETQ. V was clipped by 2 bases and J by 5 bases; unmatched bases: 8. The DNA of the CDR3 is TGCGCCAGCAGCTTTACTAGCGGGGCGTTGGGAGATACGCAGTATTTT. It is translated as CASSFTSGALGDTQYF.

The J gene is TRBJ2-3, the V gene TRBV5-4, with 7 bases fitting TRBD2. Germline-derived CDR1 and CDR2 are SGHNT and YYREEE (reference sequence). With V trimmed by 4 bases and J by 8 bases, 16 bases remained unmatched. This CDR3 region has 16 residues. The CDR3 DNA sequence: TGTGCCAGCAGCCCGAAGGTAGGACTAGAGGGAGGTACGCAGTATTTT. Translated: CASSPKVGLEGGTQYF. The full variable domain, with the rest looked up from reference TRBV5-4 and TRBJ2-3, is ETGVTQSPTHLIKTRGQQVTLRCSSQSGHNTVSWYQQALGQGPQFIFQYYREEENGRGNFPPRFSGLQFPNYSSELNVNALELDDSALYLCASSPKVGLEGGTQYFGPGTRLTVL.

This clone was seen a handful of times. The rearrangement links TRBV5-1 to TRBJ2-3, with D maybe TRBD2 (7 bases). The CDR3 covers 15 residues. Germline assignment: CDR1 SGHRS and CDR2 YFSETQ. V lost 0 bases, J lost 3 bases, and 11 bases lay in between. DNA for the CDR3: TGCGCCAGCAGCTTGGCCGGGGGGCGAACAGATACGCAGTATTTT. Its translation is CASSLAGGRTDTQYF.

J is TRBJ2-7 and V is TRBV6-1; perhaps TRBD1 as D (6 bases). The CDR3 is made up of 13 amino acids. The V gene's germline CDR1 is MNHNS and CDR2 SASEGT. Trimming took off 3 bases at V and 6 bases at J, with 12 bases between the two ends. The CDR3: CASSDGQYLEQYF. The CDR3 nucleotides are TGTGCCAGCAGTGACGGACAGTACCTCGAGCAGTACTTC.

This sequence joins TRBV24-1 and TRBJ2-4; D may be TRBD2 (5 bases). Germline loops: CDR1 KGHDR, CDR2 SFDVKD. V gave up 5 bases and J gave up 11 bases, with 18 bases separating them. The CDR3 loop spans 14 amino acids. CDR3 coding DNA: TGTGCCACCAGTGGCGGAGGTGGTCAAGCAGTTCAGTACTTC. This sequence encodes CATSGGGGQAVQYF.

This chain links TRBV9 with TRBJ1-1; 8 bases are a match to TRBD1. The V gene end was trimmed by 3 bases and the J gene end by 2 bases; junction bases not matched to a gene: 3. The CDR3 extends over 14 amino acids. Germline values: CDR1 SGDLS, CDR2 YYNGEE. The CDR3 reads CASSETGDNTEAFF. DNA of the CDR3: TGTGCCAGCAGCGAGACAGGGGATAACACTGAAGCTTTCTTT.

The J gene is TRBJ1-1, the V gene TRBV15; D might be TRBD1 (6 bases). There are 15 residues in the CDR3. CDR1 and CDR2 (germline): LNHNV, YYDKDF (reference sequence). Trimming shortened V by 6 bases and J by 0 bases, and 14 bases separated the two germline ends. In nucleotides, the CDR3 is TGTGCCACCAGTAAAGGGGGAAACATGAACACTGAAGCTTTCTTT. It specifies CATSKGGNMNTEAFF. The full variable domain, with the rest looked up from reference TRBV15 and TRBJ1-1, is DAMVIQNPRYQVTQFGKPVTLSCSQTLNHNVMYWYQQKSSQAPKLLFHYYDKDFNNEADTPDNFQSRRPNTSFCFLDIRSPGLGDTAMYLCATSKGGNMNTEAFFGQGTRLTVV.

This clone has only a few counts. CDR3 amino acids: CASSHSSGDIEEQYF. In nucleotides, the CDR3 is TGTGCCAGCTCACATAGTTCAGGGGATATCGAAGAGCAGTACTTC. The chain links TRBV18 to TRBJ2-7; possible D gene TRBD1, 6 bases. Trimming removed 4 bases at V and 7 bases at J, with 20 bases between. Germline V gene data show CDR1 as KGHSH and CDR2 as LQKENI. The CDR3 extends over 15 amino acids.

The chain is built from TRBV5-5 and TRBJ1-2; 8 nucleotides line up with TRBD1. Trimming took 4 bases from V and 4 from J; bases not matched to a gene: 9. This CDR3 has 15 amino acids. CDR1 is SGHKS, CDR2 YYEKEE, per germline (reference sequence). DNA of the CDR3: TGTGCCAGCAGCCCGCGACAGGGGCCAATCTATGGCTACACCTTC. Encoded protein: CASSPRQGPIYGYTF.

The J gene is TRBJ1-2, the V gene TRBV2, with TRBD1 identical over 9 bases. Trimming at V came to 10 bases and at J to 8 bases, leaving 11 bases not matched to a gene. Germline V gene lookup returns CDR1 SNHLY and CDR2 FYNNEI. This CDR3 is built from 13 residues. CDR3 residues: CATTGQGVGGYTF. Here the CDR3 DNA reads TGTGCCACCACGGGACAGGGTGTGGGAGGCTACACCTTC.

In its sample, this clone was seen a few times. The chain's CDR3 is CASSPPGQPYEQYF. CDR3 nucleotides: TGTGCCAGCAGTCCCCCGGGACAGCCATACGAGCAGTACTTC. V and J are TRBV6-5 and TRBJ2-7; 7 bases align to TRBD1. Germline CDR1 is MNHEY and CDR2 is SVGAGI. J was trimmed by 4 bases and V by 5 bases; bases with no gene match: 8. CDR3 length equals 14 residues.

The CDR3 reads CASSLGPDRLNTEAFF. DNA for the CDR3: TGTGCCAGCAGCTTAGGGCCGGACAGGTTGAACACTGAAGCTTTCTTT. The rearrangement uses TRBV11-2 and TRBJ1-1, with 7 positions matching TRBD1. The CDR3 has 16 residues. J gave up 0 bases and V 1 base, and 5 bases lay outside the gene matches. Germline V gene lookup returns CDR1 SGHAT and CDR2 FQNNGV.

This chain joins TRBV30 and TRBJ1-2; the D gene is possibly TRBD1 (6 bases). The germline gives CDR1 GTSNPN, CDR2 SVGIG (reference sequence). This CDR3 has 16 amino acids. V gave up 2 bases and J gave up 0 bases, with 16 bases separating them. DNA for the CDR3: TGTGCCTGGAGTCGGCCCCTCCGACAGGCTAACTATGGCTACACCTTC. Amino acid sequence: CAWSRPLRQANYGYTF.

The chain employs TRBV6-5 and TRBJ1-6, with TRBD1 matching over 7 bases. The germline gives CDR1 MNHEY, CDR2 SVGAGI. Trimming at V came to 2 bases and at J to 9 bases, leaving 1 base not matched to a gene. There are 13 residues in the CDR3. Here the CDR3 reads CASSYDRASPLHF. The CDR3 region has the DNA TGTGCCAGCAGTTACGACAGGGCTTCACCCCTCCACTTT.

This clone has a single count. CDR3: CASSPGTSGREGETQYF. The CDR3 nucleotides read TGTGCCAGCAGCCCCGGGACTAGCGGGAGGGAGGGAGAGACCCAGTACTTC. The chain employs TRBV11-2 and TRBJ2-5, with 16 nucleotides matching TRBD2. The CDR3 contains 17 residues. V was pared by 5 bases and J by 4 bases, with 7 bases of the junction left unmatched. Germline V gene data show CDR1 as SGHAT and CDR2 as FQNNGV.

The rearrangement links TRBV19 to TRBJ2-1; tentative D call: TRBD1 (5 bases). The ends were cut back, 7 bases at V and 9 bases at J, with 13 bases in the middle. CDR1 and CDR2 (germline): LNHDA, SQIVND (reference sequence). The CDR3 has 12 amino acids. The CDR3 sequence is CASTLGVGEQFF. The CDR3 nucleotides are TGTGCCAGTACGTTAGGGGTTGGTGAGCAGTTCTTC.

The V call is TRBV27, the J call TRBJ2-7, with 7 nucleotides matching TRBD2. Germline loops: CDR1 MNHEY, CDR2 SMNVEV (reference sequence). The CDR3 runs to 16 residues. After removal of 4 bases from V and 5 bases from J, the junction contained 14 bases not matched to a gene. Here the CDR3 DNA reads TGTGCCAGCAGTTCTTTCTCAACGGGAGGAAAGAACGAGCAGTACTTC. This translates into CASSSFSTGGKNEQYF.

The chain recombines TRBV7-8 with TRBJ2-7; 7 bases line up with TRBD2. The V gene end was trimmed by 6 bases and the J gene end by 3 bases; junction bases not matched to a gene: 8. The CDR3 covers 14 residues. The germline V gene has CDR1 SGHVS and CDR2 FQNEAQ. This CDR3 is CASRSSGNSYEQYF. The CDR3 bases are TGTGCCAGCAGATCTAGCGGAAATAGCTACGAGCAGTACTTC. The variable domain in full, with the rest retrieved from reference TRBV7-8 and TRBJ2-7, is GAGVSQSPRYKVAKRGQDVALRCDPISGHVSLFWYQQALGQGPEFLTYFQNEAQLDKSGLPSDRFFAERPEGSVSTLKIQRTQQEDSAVYLCASRSSGNSYEQYFGPGTRLTVT.

The chain is built from TRBV28 and TRBJ1-4, with a possible D match to TRBD1 (6 bases). CDR3 size: 15 residues. Per germline, CDR1 MDHEN and CDR2 SYDVKM. Deletions cut 6 bases from V and 4 bases from J, with 15 bases between. DNA for the CDR3: TGTGCCAGCAGGACACAGGGAGGGCATAATGAAAAACTGTTTTTT. This encodes CASRTQGGHNEKLFF.

The gene calls are TRBV6-1 and TRBJ1-1; weak D call: TRBD1 (6 bases). The CDR3 runs 13 residues. Trimming took 6 bases from V and 7 from J, leaving 15 bases between them. Germline CDR1 MNHNS, CDR2 SASEGT. The CDR3 sequence is CASSFQGSGEAFF. The CDR3 DNA sequence: TGTGCCAGCAGCTTTCAGGGGTCCGGTGAAGCTTTCTTT.

This clone was detected only a few times. The chain has TRBV5-1 and TRBJ2-3, with TRBD2 identical over 10 bases. The ends lost 5 bases at V and 4 bases at J; junction bases unmatched: 7. The CDR3 loop spans 15 amino acids. The V gene's germline CDR1 is SGHRS and CDR2 YFSETQ. The CDR3 nucleotides are TGCGCCAGCAGGTCTGAGGGACTAGCGTCAGATACGCAGTATTTT. Translated: CASRSEGLASDTQYF.

This clone appeared once. The CDR3 sequence: CASSLAPDRGYRGFF. The CDR3 region has the DNA TGTGCCAGCAGCTTGGCCCCCGACAGGGGGTATAGGGGTTTCTTT. V usage is TRBV5-8 and J usage is TRBJ1-1; 9 bases line up with TRBD1. CDR1 and CDR2 from the germline V gene are SGHTS and YDEGEE. With 0 bases clipped from V and 13 bases from J, the junction kept 13 bases outside the gene matches. CDR3 length: 15 residues.

This clone was observed a few times. The genes are TRBV25-1 and TRBJ2-3, with a weak D call TRBD2 (7 bases). This CDR3 is built from 14 residues. Trimming removed 6 bases from V and 3 bases from J, with 13 bases in between. Germline loops: CDR1 MGHDK, CDR2 SYGVNS. The CDR3: CASRGGLATDTQYF. For the CDR3, the DNA is TGTGCCAGCAGGGGGGGGCTAGCGACAGATACGCAGTATTTT. Full variable domain (remainder filled in from reference TRBV25-1 and TRBJ2-3): EADIYQTPRYLVIGTGKKITLECSQTMGHDKMYWYQQDPGMELHLIHYSYGVNSTEKGDLSSESTVSRIRTEHFPLTLESARPSHTSQYLCASRGGLATDTQYFGPGTRLTVL.